This is a list of T cell receptor beta chains from one sample in a study of T cell responses to AZD1222 COVID-19 vaccine. Sequencing was performed with immunoSEQ multiplex PCR; in TCRdb, only in-frame clones are kept and a portion is missing. The table has over 100,000 clones, around 86% seen once. The sample was peripheral blood, taken on day 0 of AZD1222 vaccination. All receptors come from an adult in good health. CDR3s include the opening cysteine and the closing phenylalanine or tryptophan. A D gene is named only where the DNA matches it firmly. The size field is filled for only some rows; it gives once, few, many or a size class.

len,d_gene,j_gene,abundance,v_gene,CDR3nt,CDR3aa
14,.,TRBJ1-6,.,TRBV7-2,TGTGCCAGCAGCTTAGGTTTGGACAATTCACCCCTCCACTTT,CASSLGLDNSPLHF
14,TRBD1,TRBJ1-1,.,TRBV5-1,TGCGCCAGCAGCTTACAGGGGGAGGACACTGAAGCTTTCTTT,CASSLQGEDTEAFF
11,.,TRBJ1-5,.,TRBV28,TGTGCCAGCAGTTTTAATCCGCCCCAGCATTTT,CASSFNPPQHF
14,.,TRBJ1-1,.,TRBV10-3,TGTGCCATCAGTGAGCGGGGCAGATACACTGAAGCTTTCTTT,CAISERGRYTEAFF
16,.,TRBJ1-4,.,TRBV19,TGTGCCAGTAGTATCCAAGGGTCCCTCGACTATGAAAAACTGTTTTTT,CASSIQGSLDYEKLFF
12,.,TRBJ1-1,.,TRBV28,TGTGCCAGCAGCCGGCGGTTCACTGAAGCTTTCTTT,CASSRRFTEAFF
16,.,TRBJ1-5,.,TRBV30,TGTGCCTGGAGGGCTTTCGCGGGAGGGCGCAATCAGCCCCAGCATTTT,CAWRAFAGGRNQPQHF
15,.,TRBJ1-4,.,TRBV5-1,TGCGCCAGCAGCCCGCTGGGGGGAACTAATGAAAAACTGTTTTTT,CASSPLGGTNEKLFF
13,TRBD2,TRBJ2-7,.,TRBV11-3,TGTGCCAGCAGCCATGGGGGGGTATACGAGCAGTACTTC,CASSHGGVYEQYF
16,.,TRBJ2-7,.,TRBV3-1/TRBV3-2,TGTGCCAGCAGCCAAGATCGGCGGGTGGGCACCTACGAGCAGTACTTC,CASSQDRRVGTYEQYF
16,TRBD1,TRBJ1-2,.,TRBV7-8,TGTGCCAGCAGCTTAGAAGTCCCAGGGGGCCCTTATGGCTACACCTTC,CASSLEVPGGPYGYTF
15,.,TRBJ2-1,.,TRBV13,TGTGCCAGCAGCTTAGAATTAGCGGCCCAGAATGAGCAGTTCTTC,CASSLELAAQNEQFF
17,.,TRBJ2-2,.,TRBV7-8,TGTGCCAGCAGCTTAGGACGGAGGGGGCGGCCCACCGGGGAGCTGTTTTTT,CASSLGRRGRPTGELFF
15,TRBD1,TRBJ2-7,.,TRBV6-6,TGTGCCAGCAGCCCGGGACAGGGGTTCTCCTACGAGCAGTACTTC,CASSPGQGFSYEQYF
18,TRBD2,TRBJ2-7,.,TRBV27,TGTGCCAGCAGTCCGACATATCCGGGACTAGCGGAACCCTACGAGCAGTACTTC,CASSPTYPGLAEPYEQYF
13,.,TRBJ1-5,.,TRBV11-2,TGTGCCAGCAGCTTAGGATTGAATCAGCCCCAGCATTTT,CASSLGLNQPQHF
15,.,TRBJ1-5,.,TRBV28,TGTGCCAGCAGCTCACCCGGGAAGGGGAATCAGCCCCAGCATTTT,CASSSPGKGNQPQHF
14,TRBD1,TRBJ1-1,.,TRBV7-2,TGTGCCAGCAGCGACAGACAGGGGAAGACTGAAGCTTTCTTT,CASSDRQGKTEAFF
14,.,TRBJ1-3,.,TRBV7-2,TGTGCCAGCAGCTTCATGGGAGGTGGAAACACCATATATTTT,CASSFMGGGNTIYF
15,TRBD2,TRBJ2-7,.,TRBV18,TGTGCCAGCTCACCACGGGGGACTATCCTCTACGAGCAGTACTTC,CASSPRGTILYEQYF
17,TRBD2,TRBJ2-7,.,TRBV9,TGTGCCAGCTCAGTCACAGCGGGGAGAACAGCTCCCTACGAGCAGTACTTC,CASSVTAGRTAPYEQYF
15,.,TRBJ2-2,once,TRBV11-3,TGTGCCAGCAGCTTATCCGGGACCAACACCGGGGAGCTGTTTTTT,CASSLSGTNTGELFF
16,.,TRBJ2-1,.,TRBV7-2,TGTGCCAGCAGTCGGGGGGCGGGACAGAGGTACAATGAGCAGTTCTTC,CASSRGAGQRYNEQFF
14,TRBD1,TRBJ1-1,.,TRBV27,TGTGCCAGCAGTTTAGACAGGGGAAACACTGAAGCTTTCTTT,CASSLDRGNTEAFF
15,.,TRBJ1-1,.,TRBV6-5,TGTGCCACTAGGGGGGGGCGCATCCGGAACACTGAAGCTTTCTTT,CATRGGRIRNTEAFF
14,.,TRBJ2-7,.,TRBV11-2,TGTGCCAGCAGCTTAGGCGGATTGGATTTCGAGCAGTACTTC,CASSLGGLDFEQYF